The sequence of this T cell receptor (beta chain) was determined in a study of metastatic and nonmetastatic thyroid tumors (dated by TCRdb to about 2020). Regarding the study in general: Repertoires from peripheral blood and from tumor or nodule tissue samples of malignant and benign thyroid patients were compared. The full study reports these points: In both blood and tumor samples, malignant tumors were reported to have significantly higher TCR beta diversity than benign nodules.

Before undergoing thyroid surgery, none of the patients had been given any kind of treatment. The study retrospectively analysed patient clinical samples collected from the early 2010s to the late 2010s using T-cell receptor beta sequencing. Note on this clone: Its target antigen remains unknown. Given a much more abundant clone one base away, this may be a read error.

The method was PCR. These reads were obtained on an Illumina HiSeq 4000. The TCR beta-chain CDR3 region of each patient was profiled by high-throughput sequencing. Under the source paper's analysis protocol: A classifier to discriminate distant-metastatic papillary thyroid cancer patients was built from CDR3 differences across clinicopathological groups. The Shannon index was used to assess repertoire diversity, and the Morisita-Horn index was used to assess tumor-blood repertoire similarity. In TCRdb, the public reads were trimmed at Q25 with fastp and aligned with MiXCR, with productive beta chains retained. TCRdb's processing, not the study's, gives the V and J calls here. This sample comprises 42,000 or so clones, 18% of them detected only once. The ten largest clones take up roughly 15% of the sample. From the cysteine through the phenylalanine, the CDR3 covers 15 amino acids. Only CDR3 DNA remains: 45 bases, in frame from the first base. Based on the germline V gene (reference sequence), the CDR1 and CDR2 sequences are SGHNT and YYREEE. V loses 1 base of germline sequence and J loses 9 bases, and the interval between the two ends is 14 bases.

This TCR derives from a female donor with papillary thyroid cancer or a benign thyroid nodule (not recorded which). Some clones in this sample may be carry-over from other donors' samples. The sample comprised tumor tissue. The chain uses TRBV5-4 and TRBJ1-6; 5 matching bases give a weak D call of TRBD1. Read as DNA, the sequence is TGTGCCAGCAGCTTGTTAGCAGGGTGGACTTCACCCCTCCACTTT. Its protein is CASSLLAGWTSPLHF.